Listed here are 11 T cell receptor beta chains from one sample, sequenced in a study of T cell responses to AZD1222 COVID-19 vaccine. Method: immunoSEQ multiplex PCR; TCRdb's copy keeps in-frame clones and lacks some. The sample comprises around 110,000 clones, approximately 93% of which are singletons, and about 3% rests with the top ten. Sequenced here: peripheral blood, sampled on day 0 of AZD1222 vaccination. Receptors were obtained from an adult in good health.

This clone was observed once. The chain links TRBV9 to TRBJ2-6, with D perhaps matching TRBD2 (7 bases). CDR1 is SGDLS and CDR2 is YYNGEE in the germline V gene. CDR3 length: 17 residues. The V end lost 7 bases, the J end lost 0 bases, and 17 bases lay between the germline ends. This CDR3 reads CASARGARNSGANVLTF. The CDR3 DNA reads TGTGCCAGCGCCCGGGGGGCGCGGAACTCTGGGGCCAACGTCCTGACTTTC.

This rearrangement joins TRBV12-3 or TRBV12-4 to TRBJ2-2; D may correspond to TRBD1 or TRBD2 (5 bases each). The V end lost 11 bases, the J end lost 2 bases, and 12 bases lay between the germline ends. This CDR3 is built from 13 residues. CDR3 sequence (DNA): TGTGCCTGCCGGGACGGCAACACCGGGGAGCTGTTTTTT. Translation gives CACRDGNTGELFF.

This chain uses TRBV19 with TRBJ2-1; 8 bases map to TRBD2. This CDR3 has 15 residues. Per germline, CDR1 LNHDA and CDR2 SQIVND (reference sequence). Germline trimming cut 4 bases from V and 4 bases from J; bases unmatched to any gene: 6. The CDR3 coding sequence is TGTGCCAGTAGTACCAGCGGGAGCGGGTACAATGAGCAGTTCTTC. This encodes CASSTSGSGYNEQFF.

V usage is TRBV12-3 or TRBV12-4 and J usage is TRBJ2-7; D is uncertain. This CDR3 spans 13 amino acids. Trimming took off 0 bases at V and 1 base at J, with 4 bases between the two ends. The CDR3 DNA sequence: TGTGCCAGCAGTTTAGCGGAATCCTACGAGCAGTACTTC. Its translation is CASSLAESYEQYF.

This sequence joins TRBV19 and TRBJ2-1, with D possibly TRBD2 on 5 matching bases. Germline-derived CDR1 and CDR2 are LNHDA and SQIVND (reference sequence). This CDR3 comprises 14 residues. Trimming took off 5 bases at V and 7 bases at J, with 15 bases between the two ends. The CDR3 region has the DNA TGTGCCAGTAGTGTAGTAGCGATAGGAAATGAGCAGTTCTTC. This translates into CASSVVAIGNEQFF.

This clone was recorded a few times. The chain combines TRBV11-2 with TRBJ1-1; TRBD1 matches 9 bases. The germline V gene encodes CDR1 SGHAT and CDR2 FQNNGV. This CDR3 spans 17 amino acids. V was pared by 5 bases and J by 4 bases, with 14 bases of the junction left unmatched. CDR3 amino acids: CASSRGQGVDKSTEAFF. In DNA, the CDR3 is TGTGCCAGCAGCCGGGGACAGGGAGTGGATAAGAGCACTGAAGCTTTCTTT.

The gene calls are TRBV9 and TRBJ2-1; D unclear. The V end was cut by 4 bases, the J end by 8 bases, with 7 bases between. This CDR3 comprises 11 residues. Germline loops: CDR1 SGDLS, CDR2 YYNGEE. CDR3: CASSPRDEQFF. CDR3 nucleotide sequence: TGTGCCAGCAGCCCCCGGGATGAGCAGTTCTTC.

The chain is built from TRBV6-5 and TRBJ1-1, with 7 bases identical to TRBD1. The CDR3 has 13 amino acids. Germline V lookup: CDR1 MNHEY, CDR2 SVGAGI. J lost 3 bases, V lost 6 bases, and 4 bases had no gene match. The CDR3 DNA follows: TGTGCCAGCAGGACAGGGACAGACACTGAAGCTTTCTTT. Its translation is CASRTGTDTEAFF.

The CDR3 here is CASSYIAGGINEQFF. In nucleotides, the CDR3 is TGCGCCAGCAGCTATATAGCGGGAGGTATCAATGAGCAGTTCTTC. The V and J genes are TRBV5-1 and TRBJ2-1; TRBD2 matches 10 bases. The germline CDR1 and CDR2 sequences are SGHRS and YFSETQ. The CDR3 runs 15 residues. The J segment lost 6 bases and the V segment lost 3 bases, leaving 6 bases of the junction unmatched.

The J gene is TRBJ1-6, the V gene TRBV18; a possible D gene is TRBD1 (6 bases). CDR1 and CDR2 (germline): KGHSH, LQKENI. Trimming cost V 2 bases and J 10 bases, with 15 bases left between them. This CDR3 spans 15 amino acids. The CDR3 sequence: CASSPWAGVISPLHF. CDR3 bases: TGTGCCAGCTCACCATGGGCAGGGGTTATCTCACCCCTCCACTTT.

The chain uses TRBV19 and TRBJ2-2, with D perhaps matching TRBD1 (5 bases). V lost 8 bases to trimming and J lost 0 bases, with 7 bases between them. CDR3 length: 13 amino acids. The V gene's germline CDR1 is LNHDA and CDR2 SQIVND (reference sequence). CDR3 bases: TGTGCCAGTGAACAGGCGAACACCGGGGAGCTGTTTTTT. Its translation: CASEQANTGELFF.